This is a list of T cell receptor beta chains from one sample in a study of T cell repertoires in ileal Crohn's disease. TCRdb keeps only in-frame clones here, not all; method: immunoSEQ multiplex PCR. The sample includes thousands of clones, 72% of them seen just once. The specimen sequenced was ileal tissue. The receptor set was obtained from an adult with Crohn's disease. Both conserved end residues are part of each CDR3. The order of the fields is V gene, J gene, D gene, clone size, CDR3 protein, CDR3 DNA. A D gene is named only where the DNA matches it firmly. Where a row states a size, it is once, few, many or the class of an expanded clone; other rows omit it.

TRBV9	TRBJ2-1	TRBD2	-	CASSVGGRAPRNQFF	TGTGCCAGCAGCGTAGGAGGGAGGGCTCCTCGAAATCAGTTCTTC
TRBV7-9	TRBJ1-1	-	-	CASRKGLEAFF	TGTGCCAGCAGAAAAGGGCTAGAAGCTTTCTTT
TRBV27	TRBJ2-7	TRBD1	-	CASSLSGTGFSHEQYF	TGTGCCAGCAGTTTATCCGGGACAGGGTTTTCCCACGAGCAGTACTTC
TRBV5-6	TRBJ1-5	-	-	CASSLWGGGLNQPQHF	TGTGCCAGCAGCTTGTGGGGAGGGGGATTAAATCAGCCCCAGCATTTT
TRBV6-6	TRBJ1-2	-	-	CASSYSWGVYGYTF	TGTGCCAGCAGTTACTCGTGGGGGGTCTATGGCTACACCTTC
TRBV5-6	TRBJ1-2	-	few	CASSLSQGLIRGYTF	TGTGCCAGCAGCTTGTCCCAGGGACTAATCCGGGGCTACACCTTC
TRBV19	TRBJ1-2	-	-	CASSLTFNGYTF	TGTGCCAGTAGTCTGACGTTTAATGGCTACACCTTC
TRBV7-2	TRBJ2-7	TRBD2	few	CASSPSSSGSSYEQYF	TGTGCCAGCAGCCCCAGTTCTAGCGGTAGCTCCTACGAGCAGTACTTC
TRBV15	TRBJ2-3	TRBD2	-	CATSRGASSGSGPDTQYF	TGTGCCACCAGCAGAGGTGCCTCTAGCGGGAGTGGCCCAGATACGCAGTATTTT
TRBV19	TRBJ1-5	-	-	CASSSKYLMKENQPQHF	TGTGCCAGTAGTTCGAAATATCTGATGAAGGAGAATCAGCCCCAGCATTTT
TRBV28	TRBJ1-5	-	-	CASRSGLYQPQHF	TGTGCCAGCCGCTCCGGCCTCTATCAGCCCCAGCATTTT
TRBV6-4	TRBJ2-1	TRBD2	-	CASSEVSSGSDEQFF	TGTGCCAGCAGTGAAGTATCCAGCGGGAGTGATGAGCAGTTCTTC
TRBV11-3	TRBJ2-1	TRBD2	-	CASSPGTSGGWQFF	TGTGCCAGCAGCCCCGGGACTAGCGGGGGGTGGCAGTTCTTC
TRBV19	TRBJ1-6	-	medium-sized	CASSDGFNSPLHF	TGTGCCAGTTCTGACGGCTTTAATTCACCCCTCCACTTT
TRBV6-1	TRBJ2-3	-	-	CASSGGLAYTQYF	TGTGCCAGCAGTGGGGGACTCGCCTATACGCAGTATTTT